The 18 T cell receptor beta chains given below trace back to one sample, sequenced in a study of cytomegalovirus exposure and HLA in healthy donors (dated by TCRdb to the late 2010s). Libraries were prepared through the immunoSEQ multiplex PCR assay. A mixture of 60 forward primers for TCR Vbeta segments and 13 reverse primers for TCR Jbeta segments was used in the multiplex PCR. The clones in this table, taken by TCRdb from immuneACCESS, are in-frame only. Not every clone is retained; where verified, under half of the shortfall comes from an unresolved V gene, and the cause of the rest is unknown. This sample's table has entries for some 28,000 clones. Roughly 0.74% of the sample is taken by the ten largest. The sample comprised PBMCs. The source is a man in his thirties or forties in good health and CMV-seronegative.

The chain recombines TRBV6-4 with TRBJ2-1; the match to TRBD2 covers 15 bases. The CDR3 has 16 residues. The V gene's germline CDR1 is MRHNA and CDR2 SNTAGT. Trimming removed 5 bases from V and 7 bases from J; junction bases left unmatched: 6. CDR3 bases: TGTGCCAGCAGTTCCGGGACTAGCGGGGGGAAGAATGAGCAGTTCTTC. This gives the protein CASSSGTSGGKNEQFF.

CDR3 in DNA: TGTGCCAGCAGCTTAGCGATCTTTTGGGGCCGGAATGAGCAGTTCTTC. Residues: CASSLAIFWGRNEQFF. The chain recombines TRBV7-8 with TRBJ2-1; possible D gene TRBD1, 5 bases. Trimming stripped 0 bases from V and 7 bases from J, with 16 bases between. The CDR3 totals 16 residues. Looked up from germline, CDR1 is SGHVS and CDR2 is FQNEAQ.

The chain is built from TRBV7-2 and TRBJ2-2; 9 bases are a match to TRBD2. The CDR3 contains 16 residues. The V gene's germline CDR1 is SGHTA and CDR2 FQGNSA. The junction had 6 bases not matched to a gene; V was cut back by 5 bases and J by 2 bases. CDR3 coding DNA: TGTGCCAGCAGCCCTCGACTAGCGGTAAACACCGGGGAGCTGTTTTTT. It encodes CASSPRLAVNTGELFF. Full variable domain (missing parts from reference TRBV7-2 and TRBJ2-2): GAGVSQSPSNKVTEKGKDVELRCDPISGHTALYWYRQSLGQGLEFLIYFQGNSAPDKSGLPSDRFSAERTGGSVSTLTIQRTQQEDSAVYLCASSPRLAVNTGELFFGEGSRLTVL.

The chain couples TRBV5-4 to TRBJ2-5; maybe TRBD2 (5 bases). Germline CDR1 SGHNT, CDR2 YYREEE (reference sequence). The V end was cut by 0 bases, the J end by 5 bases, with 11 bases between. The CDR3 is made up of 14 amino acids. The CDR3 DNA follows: TGTGCCAGCAGCTTGGGGCTAGCAATGGAGACCCAGTACTTC. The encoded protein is CASSLGLAMETQYF. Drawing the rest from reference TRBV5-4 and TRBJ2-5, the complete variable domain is ETGVTQSPTHLIKTRGQQVTLRCSSQSGHNTVSWYQQALGQGPQFIFQYYREEENGRGNFPPRFSGLQFPNYSSELNVNALELDDSALYLCASSLGLAMETQYFGPGTRLLVL.

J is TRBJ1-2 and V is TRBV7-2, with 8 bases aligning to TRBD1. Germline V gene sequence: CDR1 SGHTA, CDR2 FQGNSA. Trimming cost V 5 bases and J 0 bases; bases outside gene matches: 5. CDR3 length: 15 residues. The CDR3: CASSAPDRANYGYTF. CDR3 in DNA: TGTGCCAGCAGCGCCCCGGACAGGGCTAACTATGGCTACACCTTC.

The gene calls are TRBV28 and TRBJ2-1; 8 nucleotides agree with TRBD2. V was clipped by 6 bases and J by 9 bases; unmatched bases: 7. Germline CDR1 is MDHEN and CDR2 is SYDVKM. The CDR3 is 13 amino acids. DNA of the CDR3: TGTGCCAGCAGCTCGTTCGCGGGAGGTGAGCAGTTCTTC. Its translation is CASSSFAGGEQFF.

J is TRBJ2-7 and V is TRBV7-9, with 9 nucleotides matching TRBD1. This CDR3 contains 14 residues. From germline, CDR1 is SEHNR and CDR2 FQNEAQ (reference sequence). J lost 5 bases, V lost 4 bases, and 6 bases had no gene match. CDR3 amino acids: CASSWGQGDNEQYF. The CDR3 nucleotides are TGTGCCAGCAGCTGGGGACAGGGAGATAACGAGCAGTACTTC.

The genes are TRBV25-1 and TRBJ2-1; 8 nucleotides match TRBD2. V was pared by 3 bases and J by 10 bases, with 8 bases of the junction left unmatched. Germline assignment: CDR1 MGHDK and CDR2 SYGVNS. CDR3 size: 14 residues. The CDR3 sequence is CASSDPGTRNEQFF. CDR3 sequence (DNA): TGTGCCAGCAGTGATCCCGGGACTAGGAACGAGCAGTTCTTC.

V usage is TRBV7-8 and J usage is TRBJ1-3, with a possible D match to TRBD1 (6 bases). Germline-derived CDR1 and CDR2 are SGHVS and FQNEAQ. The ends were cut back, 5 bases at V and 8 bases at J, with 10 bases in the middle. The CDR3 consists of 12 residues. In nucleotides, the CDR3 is TGTGCCAGCAGCAAACAGGGTTACACCATATATTTT. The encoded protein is CASSKQGYTIYF.

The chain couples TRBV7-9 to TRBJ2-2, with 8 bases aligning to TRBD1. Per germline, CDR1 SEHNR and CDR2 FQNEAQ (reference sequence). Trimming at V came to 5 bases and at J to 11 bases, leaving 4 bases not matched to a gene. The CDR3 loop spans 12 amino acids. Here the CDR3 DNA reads TGTGCCAGCAGCGCACAGGGGGGAGAGCTGTTTTTT. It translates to CASSAQGGELFF.

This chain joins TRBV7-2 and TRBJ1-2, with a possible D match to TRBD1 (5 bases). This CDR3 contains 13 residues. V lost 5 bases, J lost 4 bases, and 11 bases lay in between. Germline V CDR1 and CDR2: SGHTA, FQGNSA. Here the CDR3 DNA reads TGTGCCAGCAGCGCGGGGCGAGCCTATGGCTACACCTTC. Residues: CASSAGRAYGYTF. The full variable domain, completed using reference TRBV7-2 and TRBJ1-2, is GAGVSQSPSNKVTEKGKDVELRCDPISGHTALYWYRQSLGQGLEFLIYFQGNSAPDKSGLPSDRFSAERTGGSVSTLTIQRTQQEDSAVYLCASSAGRAYGYTFGSGTRLTVV.

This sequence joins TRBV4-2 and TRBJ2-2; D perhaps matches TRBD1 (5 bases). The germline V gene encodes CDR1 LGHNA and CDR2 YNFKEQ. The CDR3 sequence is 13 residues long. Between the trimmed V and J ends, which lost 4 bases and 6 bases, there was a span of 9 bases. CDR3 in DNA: TGTGCCAGCAGCCCCAGGGTAGCCGGGGAGCTGTTTTTT. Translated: CASSPRVAGELFF.

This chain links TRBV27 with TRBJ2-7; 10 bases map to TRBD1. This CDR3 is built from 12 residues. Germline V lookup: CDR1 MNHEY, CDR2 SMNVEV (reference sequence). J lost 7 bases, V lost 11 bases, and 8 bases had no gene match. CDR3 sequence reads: CASRTGGREQYF. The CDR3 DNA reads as TGTGCCTCCCGGACAGGGGGGAGGGAGCAGTACTTC.

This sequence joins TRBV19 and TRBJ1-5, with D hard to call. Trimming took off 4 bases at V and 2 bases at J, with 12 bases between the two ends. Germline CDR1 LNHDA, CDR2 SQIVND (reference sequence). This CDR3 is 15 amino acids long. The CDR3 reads CASSNLFGGNQPQHF. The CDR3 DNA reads TGTGCCAGTAGTAATCTTTTCGGTGGCAATCAGCCCCAGCATTTT.

CDR3 region: CASRLNPSSTDTQYF. CDR3 sequence (DNA): TGTGCCAGCAGACTAAACCCTTCTAGCACAGATACGCAGTATTTT. The chain uses TRBV7-2 and TRBJ2-3; D gene ambiguous. Germline CDR1 SGHTA, CDR2 FQGNSA. The CDR3 has 15 amino acids. The germline V and J ends were trimmed by 6 bases and 0 bases, with 13 bases remaining between them.

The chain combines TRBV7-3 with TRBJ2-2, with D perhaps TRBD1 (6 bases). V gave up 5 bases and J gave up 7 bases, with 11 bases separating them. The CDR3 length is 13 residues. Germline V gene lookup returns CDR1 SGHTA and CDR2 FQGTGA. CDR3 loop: CASSVDSHGELFF. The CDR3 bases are TGTGCCAGCAGCGTGGACAGTCACGGGGAGCTGTTTTTT.

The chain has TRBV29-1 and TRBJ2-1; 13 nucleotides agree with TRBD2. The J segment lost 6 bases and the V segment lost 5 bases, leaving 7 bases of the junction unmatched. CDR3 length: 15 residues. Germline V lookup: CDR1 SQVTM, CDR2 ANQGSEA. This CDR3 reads CSVSRLAGGGNEQFF. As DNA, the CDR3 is TGCAGCGTTTCCCGACTAGCGGGGGGCGGCAATGAGCAGTTCTTC.

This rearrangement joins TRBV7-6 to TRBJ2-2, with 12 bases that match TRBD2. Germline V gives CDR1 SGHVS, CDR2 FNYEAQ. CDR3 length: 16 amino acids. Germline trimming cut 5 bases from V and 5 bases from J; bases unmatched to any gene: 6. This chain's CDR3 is CASSLRLAGVTGELFF. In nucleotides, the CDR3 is TGTGCCAGCAGCCTAAGACTAGCGGGGGTAACCGGGGAGCTGTTTTTT.